This is a list of T cell receptor beta chains from one sample in a study of T-cell reconstitution after alpha-beta-depleted transplantation in children. Via MiXCR, TCRdb re-called the PCR reads, giving one row per CDR3 protein. The sample shows 200,000 to 250,000 distinct CDR3 sequences, 11% of them seen only once. Specimen: PBMCs, collected before TCRalphabeta/CD19-depleted stem cell transplant. These receptors came from a child younger than two with acute myeloid leukemia, due to receive a stem cell transplant. CDR3s leave out the opening cysteine and the closing phenylalanine or tryptophan. Some rows have no size entry. The others give once, few or many, or a class for an expanded clone.

TRBV28	TRBJ1-3	many	13	ASSFRPLRGNTIY
TRBV20-1	TRBJ2-1	many	14	SAPPGQGRSYNEQF
TRBV18	TRBJ2-1	-	13	ASSPPTGMDNEQF
TRBV3-1	TRBJ2-1	many	10	ASSPHGGEQF
TRBV10-3	TRBJ2-3	few	11	AIASRVADTQY
TRBV12-3/TRBV12-4	TRBJ1-5	many	14	ASSLGGGNSNQPQH
TRBV5-1	TRBJ2-3	many	13	ASSPSEGPTDTQY
TRBV7-2	TRBJ2-7	many	11	ASSFSGRHEQY
TRBV7-6	TRBJ2-5	many	14	ASSLVGVGSQETQY
TRBV6-2/TRBV6-3	TRBJ1-6	many	11	ASSYWEDSPLH
TRBV6-5	TRBJ1-1	many	14	ASSYSQGAGGTEAF
TRBV12-3/TRBV12-4	TRBJ1-1	many	9	ASSPNTEAF
TRBV12-3/TRBV12-4	TRBJ1-5	many	13	ASQGHLYSNQPQH
TRBV3-1	TRBJ2-3	many	10	ASSQDTDTQY
TRBV19	TRBJ2-3	many	9	ASSPGDTQY